This entry describes one T cell receptor beta chain. The data were obtained in a study of PD-1 blockade in classical Hodgkin lymphoma. Libraries were prepared by immunoSEQ multiplex PCR; TCRdb keeps only in-frame clonotypes and omits some of them. The sample consists of about 110,000 clones, roughly nine tenths of them appearing once. Patients all relapsed after autologous stem cell transplantation, and there was variation in brentuximab vedotin exposure. In germline, CDR1 is SGHTS, CDR2 YDEGEE. Trimming cost V 0 bases and J 0 bases, with 7 bases left between them. The CDR3 consists of 15 residues. This chain links TRBV5-8 with TRBJ1-5; D is undetermined. Sequencing was performed on peripheral blood mononuclear cells (PBMCs), taken before the second cycle of nivolumab. This sequence was found in a human donor with classical Hodgkin lymphoma. The CDR3 region has the DNA TGTGCCAGCAGCTTGGCCGAGAATAGCAATCAGCCCCAGCATTTT. Its translation: CASSLAENSNQPQHF.